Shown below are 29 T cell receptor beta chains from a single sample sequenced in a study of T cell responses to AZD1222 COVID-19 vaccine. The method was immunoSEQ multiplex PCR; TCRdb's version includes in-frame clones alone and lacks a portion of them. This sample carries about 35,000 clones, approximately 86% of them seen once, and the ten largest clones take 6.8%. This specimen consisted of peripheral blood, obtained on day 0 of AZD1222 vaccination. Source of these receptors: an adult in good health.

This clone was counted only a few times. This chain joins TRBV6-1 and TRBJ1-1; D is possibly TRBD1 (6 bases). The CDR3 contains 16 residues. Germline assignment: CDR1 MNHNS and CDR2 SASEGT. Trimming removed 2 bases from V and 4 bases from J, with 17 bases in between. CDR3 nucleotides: TGTGCCAGCAGTGAATATGCAGGGGTTTTGGGCACTGAAGCTTTCTTT. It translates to CASSEYAGVLGTEAFF.

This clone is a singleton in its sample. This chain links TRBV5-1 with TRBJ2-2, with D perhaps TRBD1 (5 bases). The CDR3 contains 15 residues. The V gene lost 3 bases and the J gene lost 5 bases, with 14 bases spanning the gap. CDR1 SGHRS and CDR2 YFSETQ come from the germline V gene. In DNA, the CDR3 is TGCGCCAGCAGCTCCGGTCCCCAGGGAACCGGGGAGCTGTTTTTT. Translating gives CASSSGPQGTGELFF.

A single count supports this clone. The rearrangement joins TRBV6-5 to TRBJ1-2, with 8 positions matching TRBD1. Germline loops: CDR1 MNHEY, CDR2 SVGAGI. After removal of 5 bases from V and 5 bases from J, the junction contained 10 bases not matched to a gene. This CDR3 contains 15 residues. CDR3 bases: TGTGCCAGCAGTCCGCGTCAGGGGGCGAGTTATGGCTACACCTTC. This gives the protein CASSPRQGASYGYTF.

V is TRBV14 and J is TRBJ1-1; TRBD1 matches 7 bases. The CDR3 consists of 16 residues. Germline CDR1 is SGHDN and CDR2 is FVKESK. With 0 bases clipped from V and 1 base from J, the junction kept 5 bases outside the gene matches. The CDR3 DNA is TGTGCCAGCAGCCAAGATATGGGGACAGCGAACACTGAAGCTTTCTTT. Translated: CASSQDMGTANTEAFF.

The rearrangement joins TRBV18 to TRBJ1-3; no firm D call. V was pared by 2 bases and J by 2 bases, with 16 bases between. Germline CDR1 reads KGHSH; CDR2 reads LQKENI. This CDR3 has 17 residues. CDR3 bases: TGTGCCAGCTCACCATTTAAGGTCGGGCAAACTGGAAACACCATATATTTT. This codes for CASSPFKVGQTGNTIYF.

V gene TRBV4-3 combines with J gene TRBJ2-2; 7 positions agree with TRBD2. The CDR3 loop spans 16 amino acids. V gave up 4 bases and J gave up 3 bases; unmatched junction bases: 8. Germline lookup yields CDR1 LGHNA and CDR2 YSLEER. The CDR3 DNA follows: TGCGCCAGCAGCCTTGCCGGACTAGGATACACCGGGGAGCTGTTTTTT. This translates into CASSLAGLGYTGELFF.

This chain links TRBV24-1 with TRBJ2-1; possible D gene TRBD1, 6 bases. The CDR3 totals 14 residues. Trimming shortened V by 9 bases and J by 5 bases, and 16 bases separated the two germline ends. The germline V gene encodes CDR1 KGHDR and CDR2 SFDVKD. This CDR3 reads CATGTLIGHNEQFF. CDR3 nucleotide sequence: TGTGCCACCGGGACATTAATAGGGCACAATGAGCAGTTCTTC.

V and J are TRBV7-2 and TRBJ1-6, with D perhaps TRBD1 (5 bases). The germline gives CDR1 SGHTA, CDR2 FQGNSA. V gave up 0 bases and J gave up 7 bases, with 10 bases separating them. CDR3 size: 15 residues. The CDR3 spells CASSLARGGNSPLHF. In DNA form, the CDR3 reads TGTGCCAGCAGCTTAGCGAGGGGAGGGAATTCACCCCTCCACTTT.

In nucleotides, the CDR3 is TGTGCCAGCATGGGACTAGCGGGAACCTACAATGAGCAGTTCTTC. Its protein product is CASMGLAGTYNEQFF. The chain is built from TRBV2 and TRBJ2-1; 13 bases agree with TRBD2. Germline CDR1 and CDR2: SNHLY and FYNNEI. This CDR3 spans 15 amino acids. V trimming: 7 bases; J trimming: 2 bases; junction bases outside the gene matches: 2.

CDR3 loop: CASSWGPPGQGYWGNQPQHF. The CDR3 DNA is TGTGCCAGCAGTTGGGGACCCCCGGGACAGGGGTATTGGGGCAATCAGCCCCAGCATTTT. The genes are TRBV27 and TRBJ1-5; 10 bases agree with TRBD1. The CDR3 runs to 20 residues. CDR1 MNHEY and CDR2 SMNVEV come from the germline V gene (reference sequence). J gave up 2 bases and V 4 bases, and 17 bases lay outside the gene matches.

The chain's CDR3 is CASSAGTGRFQPQHF. In DNA, the CDR3 is TGTGCCAGCAGTGCAGGGACAGGGCGATTTCAGCCCCAGCATTTT. The genes are TRBV2 and TRBJ1-5; TRBD1 aligns across 9 bases. The CDR3 contains 15 residues. Germline V gene sequence: CDR1 SNHLY, CDR2 FYNNEI. Losses at the gene ends were 4 bases for V and 6 bases for J; bases not matched to a gene: 7.

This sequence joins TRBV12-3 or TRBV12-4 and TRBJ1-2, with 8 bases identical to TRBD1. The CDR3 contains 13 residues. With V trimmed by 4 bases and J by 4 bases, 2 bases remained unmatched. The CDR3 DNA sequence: TGTGCCAGCAGTTGGACAGGGAGCTATGGCTACACCTTC. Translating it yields CASSWTGSYGYTF.

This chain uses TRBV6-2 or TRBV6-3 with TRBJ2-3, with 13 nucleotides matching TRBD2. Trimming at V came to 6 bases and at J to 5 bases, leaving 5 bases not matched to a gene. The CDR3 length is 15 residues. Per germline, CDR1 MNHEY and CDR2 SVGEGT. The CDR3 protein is CASSWTSGGGDTQYF. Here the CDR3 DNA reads TGTGCCAGCAGCTGGACTAGCGGGGGAGGAGATACGCAGTATTTT.

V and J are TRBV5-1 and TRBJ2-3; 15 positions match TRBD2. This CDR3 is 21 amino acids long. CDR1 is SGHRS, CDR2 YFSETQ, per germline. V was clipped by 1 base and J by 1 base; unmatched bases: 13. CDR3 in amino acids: CASSLRRSGLAGGRGTDTQYF. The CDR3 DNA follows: TGCGCCAGCAGCTTGCGTCGATCGGGACTAGCGGGAGGACGGGGCACAGATACGCAGTATTTT.

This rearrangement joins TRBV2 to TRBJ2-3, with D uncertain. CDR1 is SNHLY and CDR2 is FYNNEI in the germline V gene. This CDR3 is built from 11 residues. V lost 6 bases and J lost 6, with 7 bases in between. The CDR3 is CASRNGDTQYF. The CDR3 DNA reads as TGTGCCAGCAGGAACGGGGATACGCAGTATTTT. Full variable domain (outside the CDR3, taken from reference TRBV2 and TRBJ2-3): EPEVTQTPSHQVTQMGQEVILRCVPISNHLYFYWYRQILGQKVEFLVSFYNNEISEKSEIFDDQFSVERPDGSNFTLKIRSTKLEDSAMYFCASRNGDTQYFGPGTRLTVL.

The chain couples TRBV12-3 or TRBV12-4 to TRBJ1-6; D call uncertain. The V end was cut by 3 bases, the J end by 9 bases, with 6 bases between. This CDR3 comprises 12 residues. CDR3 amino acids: CASSFEASPLHF. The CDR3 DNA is TGTGCCAGCAGTTTTGAAGCTTCACCCCTCCACTTT.

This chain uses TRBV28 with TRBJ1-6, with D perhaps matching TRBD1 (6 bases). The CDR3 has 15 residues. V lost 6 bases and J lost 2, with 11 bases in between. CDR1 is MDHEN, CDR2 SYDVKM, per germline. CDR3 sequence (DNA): TGTGCCAGCAGGCCACAGGGCACCTATAATTCACCCCTCCACTTT. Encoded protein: CASRPQGTYNSPLHF.

The CDR3 loop reads CASSFRGALHF. CDR3 nucleotide sequence: TGTGCCAGCAGCTTCAGAGGGGCCCTCCACTTT. V gene TRBV5-8 combines with J gene TRBJ1-6; perhaps TRBD1 as D (5 bases). Germline lookup yields CDR1 SGHTS and CDR2 YDEGEE. Trimming shortened V by 2 bases and J by 14 bases, and 8 bases separated the two germline ends. The CDR3 sequence is 11 residues long.

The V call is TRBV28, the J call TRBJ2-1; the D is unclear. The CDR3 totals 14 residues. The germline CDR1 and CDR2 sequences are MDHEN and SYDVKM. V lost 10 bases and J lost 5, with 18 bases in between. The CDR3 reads CATQAPTWDNEQFF. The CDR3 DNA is TGTGCCACCCAAGCGCCAACCTGGGACAATGAGCAGTTCTTC.

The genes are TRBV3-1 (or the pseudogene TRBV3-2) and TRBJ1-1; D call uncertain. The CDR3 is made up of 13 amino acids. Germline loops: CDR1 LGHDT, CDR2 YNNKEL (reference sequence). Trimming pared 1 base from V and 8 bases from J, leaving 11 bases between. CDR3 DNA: TGTGCCAGCAGCCAAGCAGGTGGTAGCGAAGCTTTCTTT. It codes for CASSQAGGSEAFF.

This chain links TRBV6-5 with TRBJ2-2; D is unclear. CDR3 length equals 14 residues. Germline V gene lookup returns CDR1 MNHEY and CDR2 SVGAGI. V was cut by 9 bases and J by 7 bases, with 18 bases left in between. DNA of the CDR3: TGTGCCAGTGCGTCAGGCCGGTGGGACGGGGAGCTGTTTTTT. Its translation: CASASGRWDGELFF.

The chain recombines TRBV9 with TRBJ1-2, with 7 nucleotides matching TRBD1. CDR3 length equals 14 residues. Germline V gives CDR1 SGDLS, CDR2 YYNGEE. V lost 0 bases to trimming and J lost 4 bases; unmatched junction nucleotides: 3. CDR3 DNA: TGTGCCAGCAGCGTAGACAGGGGTTCCTATGGCTACACCTTC. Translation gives CASSVDRGSYGYTF.

The DNA for the CDR3 is TGTGCTAGTGGTTTGGGAGACGGGGACTATGGCTACACCTTC. This encodes CASGLGDGDYGYTF. The V gene is TRBV12-5, the J gene TRBJ1-2; D unresolved. V lost 1 base to trimming and J lost 3 bases, with 9 bases between them. The germline V gene encodes CDR1 LGHNT and CDR2 FRNRAP. This CDR3 has 14 residues.

CDR3 loop: CASSIGTASYEQYF. In DNA, the CDR3 is TGTGCCAGTAGTATCGGGACGGCCTCCTACGAGCAGTACTTC. The chain employs TRBV19 and TRBJ2-7, with D possibly being TRBD1 or TRBD2 (5 bases each). This CDR3 has 14 amino acids. V lost 3 bases to trimming and J lost 0 bases, with 9 bases between them. Germline V gives CDR1 LNHDA, CDR2 SQIVND (reference sequence).

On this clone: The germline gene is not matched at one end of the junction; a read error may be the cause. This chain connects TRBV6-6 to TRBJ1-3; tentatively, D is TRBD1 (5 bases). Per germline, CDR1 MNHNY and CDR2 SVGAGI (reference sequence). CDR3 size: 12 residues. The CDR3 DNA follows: TGTGCCAGCAGCGGGGGAGGATCGGCATTTCGGTTT. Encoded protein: CASSGGGSAFRF.

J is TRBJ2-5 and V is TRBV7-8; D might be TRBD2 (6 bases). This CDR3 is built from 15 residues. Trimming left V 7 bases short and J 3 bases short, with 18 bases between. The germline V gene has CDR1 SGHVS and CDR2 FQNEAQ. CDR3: CASTNSGRSEETQYF. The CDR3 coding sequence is TGTGCCAGCACCAACTCAGGGAGGTCTGAAGAGACCCAGTACTTC.

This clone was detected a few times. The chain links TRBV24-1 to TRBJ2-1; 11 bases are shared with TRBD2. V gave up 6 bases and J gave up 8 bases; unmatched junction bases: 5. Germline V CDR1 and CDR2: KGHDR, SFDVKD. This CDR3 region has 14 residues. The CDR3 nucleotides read TGTGCCACCAGTATGTCTAGCGGGAGGTATGAGCAGTTCTTC. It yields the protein CATSMSSGRYEQFF.

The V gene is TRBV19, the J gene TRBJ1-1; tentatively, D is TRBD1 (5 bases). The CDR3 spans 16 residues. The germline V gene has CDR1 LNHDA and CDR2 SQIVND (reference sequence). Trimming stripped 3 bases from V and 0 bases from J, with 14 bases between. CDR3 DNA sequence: TGTGCCAGTAGTATCTCAGGGCGGAAGCTGAACACTGAAGCTTTCTTT. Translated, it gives CASSISGRKLNTEAFF.

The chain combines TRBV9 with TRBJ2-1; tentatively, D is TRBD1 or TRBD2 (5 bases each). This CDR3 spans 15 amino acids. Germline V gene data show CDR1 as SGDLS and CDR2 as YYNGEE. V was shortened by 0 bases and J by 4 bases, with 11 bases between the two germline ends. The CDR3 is CASSVVGTEYNEQFF. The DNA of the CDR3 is TGTGCCAGCAGCGTAGTAGGGACGGAGTACAATGAGCAGTTCTTC.